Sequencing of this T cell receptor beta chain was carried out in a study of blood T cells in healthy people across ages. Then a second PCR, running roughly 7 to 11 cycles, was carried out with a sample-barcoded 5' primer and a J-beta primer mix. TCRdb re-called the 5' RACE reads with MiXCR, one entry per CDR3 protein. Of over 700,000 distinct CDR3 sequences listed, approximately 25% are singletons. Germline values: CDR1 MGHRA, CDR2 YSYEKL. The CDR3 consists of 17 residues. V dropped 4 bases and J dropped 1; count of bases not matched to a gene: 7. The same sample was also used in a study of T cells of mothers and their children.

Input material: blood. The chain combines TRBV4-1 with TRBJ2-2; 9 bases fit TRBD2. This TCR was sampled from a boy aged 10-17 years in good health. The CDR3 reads CASSPPPAGGNTGELFF. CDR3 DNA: TGCGCCAGCAGCCCCCCTCCAGCGGGAGGGAACACCGGGGAGCTGTTTTTT.